These T cell receptor beta chains were read from a single sample in a study of blood T cell repertoires in COVID-19. Profiling relied on immunoSEQ multiplex PCR, and the TCRdb table lists in-frame clones only, not all of them. The sample lists about 57,000 clones, approximately 86% occurring once. Sequenced input: peripheral blood. These receptors came from a woman of 80 years or more with COVID-19, enrolled during active disease. Both conserved end residues are part of each CDR3. Each record gives: V gene, CDR3 length, J gene, CDR3 protein.

v_gene: TRBV9; len: 14; j_gene: TRBJ1-2; CDR3aa: CASSSTVQGRGYTF
v_gene: TRBV12-3/TRBV12-4; len: 11; j_gene: TRBJ1-2; CDR3aa: CASSFGYGYTF
v_gene: TRBV7-2; len: 11; j_gene: TRBJ2-1; CDR3aa: CASSYRNEQFF
v_gene: TRBV9; len: 15; j_gene: TRBJ1-5; CDR3aa: CASSAGTGVGQPQHF
v_gene: TRBV12-3/TRBV12-4; len: 12; j_gene: TRBJ1-2; CDR3aa: CASSSGFYGYTF
v_gene: TRBV6-1; len: 17; j_gene: TRBJ1-6; CDR3aa: CASSDRPPGQYNSPLHF
v_gene: TRBV5-1; len: 14; j_gene: TRBJ2-5; CDR3aa: CASSLAQPQETQYF
v_gene: TRBV10-3; len: 15; j_gene: TRBJ2-6; CDR3aa: CAISDLGPGANVLTF
v_gene: TRBV11-2; len: 15; j_gene: TRBJ2-7; CDR3aa: CASSLPGLDSYEQYF
v_gene: TRBV27; len: 17; j_gene: TRBJ1-1; CDR3aa: CASSYQPTGGGWTEAFF
v_gene: TRBV6-1; len: 20; j_gene: TRBJ2-2; CDR3aa: CASSERPGLAGRLNTGELFF
v_gene: TRBV6-6; len: 13; j_gene: TRBJ1-1; CDR3aa: CASSIQSNTEAFF
v_gene: TRBV18; len: 14; j_gene: TRBJ2-1; CDR3aa: CATSGGTSYNEQFF
v_gene: TRBV18; len: 19; j_gene: TRBJ2-2; CDR3aa: CASSPSPSGGSPGTGELFF
v_gene: TRBV10-3; len: 12; j_gene: TRBJ2-3; CDR3aa: CAIRTGLDTQYF
v_gene: TRBV7-2; len: 14; j_gene: TRBJ1-1; CDR3aa: CASRRTGTELEAFF
v_gene: TRBV7-2; len: 17; j_gene: TRBJ1-6; CDR3aa: CASSLVQAPSYNSPLHF
v_gene: TRBV12-3/TRBV12-4; len: 12; j_gene: TRBJ1-5; CDR3aa: CASSLQGQPQHF
v_gene: TRBV5-8; len: 14; j_gene: TRBJ1-2; CDR3aa: CASSLAAGVYGYTF
v_gene: TRBV5-5; len: 16; j_gene: TRBJ2-7; CDR3aa: CASSLGSGTGPYEQYF
v_gene: TRBV5-4; len: 16; j_gene: TRBJ1-6; CDR3aa: CASSLDIPGHNSPLHF
v_gene: TRBV6-5; len: 13; j_gene: TRBJ2-7; CDR3aa: CASGLAGSYEQYF
v_gene: TRBV13; len: 15; j_gene: TRBJ2-3; CDR3aa: CASSLGSGGTDTQYF
v_gene: TRBV20-1; len: 11; j_gene: TRBJ1-2; CDR3aa: CSAGLGYGYTF
v_gene: TRBV2; len: 15; j_gene: TRBJ2-1; CDR3aa: CASSERRQGLDEQFF
v_gene: TRBV2; len: 14; j_gene: TRBJ1-6; CDR3aa: CASSESGQDSPLHF
v_gene: TRBV6-2/TRBV6-3; len: 15; j_gene: TRBJ1-5; CDR3aa: CASSRDRGFNQPQHF
v_gene: TRBV7-3; len: 15; j_gene: TRBJ2-2; CDR3aa: CASSSQGSGTGELFF
v_gene: TRBV12-3/TRBV12-4; len: 13; j_gene: TRBJ1-1; CDR3aa: CASSNRARTEAFF